These 15 T cell receptor beta chains were all obtained from the same sample, sequenced in a study of CD8 T cells in ankylosing spondylitis. One entry per CDR3 protein, called by TCRdb with MiXCR from the 5' RACE reads. Here the sample spans about 220,000 distinct CDR3 sequences, 10% being singletons. The sample comprised blood, either unsorted or a sorted T cell fraction (not recorded which). Every receptor here comes from a male donor with ankylosing spondylitis or in good health (not recorded which).

At least ten counts were recorded for this clonotype. The chain joins TRBV7-8 to TRBJ2-1; the D is unclear. The V gene's germline CDR1 is SGHVS and CDR2 FQNEAQ. The CDR3 sequence is 16 residues long. Trimming removed 0 bases at V and 4 bases at J, with 13 bases between. The CDR3 DNA reads as TGTGCCAGCAGCTTAGCTCGTCCCGGGCGGTACAATGAGCAGTTCTTC. It is translated as CASSLARPGRYNEQFF. Together with reference TRBV7-8 and TRBJ2-1, the CDR3 gives the full variable domain: GAGVSQSPRYKVAKRGQDVALRCDPISGHVSLFWYQQALGQGPEFLTYFQNEAQLDKSGLPSDRFFAERPEGSVSTLKIQRTQQEDSAVYLCASSLARPGRYNEQFFGPGTRLTVL.

This clonotype came up many times. The CDR3 nucleotides read TGCAGTGCTGGAAAGAGGTTAGGCCTAGGCAGGAATGAGCAGTTCTTC. It specifies CSAGKRLGLGRNEQFF. The V gene is TRBV20-1, the J gene TRBJ2-1, with no clear D. The CDR3 extends over 16 amino acids. V was shortened by 5 bases and J by 7 bases, with 24 bases between the two germline ends. Germline CDR1 reads DFQATT; CDR2 reads SNEGSKA (reference sequence).

This clonotype was found many times. This chain connects TRBV5-1 to TRBJ2-3; perhaps TRBD1 as D (6 bases). CDR1 and CDR2 (germline): SGHRS, YFSETQ. The ends were cut back, 2 bases at V and 0 bases at J, with 13 bases in the middle. The CDR3 length is 16 residues. The CDR3 coding sequence is TGCGCCAGCAGCTTAGAGGGGGAATCTAGCACAGATACGCAGTATTTT. Amino acids: CASSLEGESSTDTQYF. Full variable domain (outside the CDR3, taken from reference TRBV5-1 and TRBJ2-3): KAGVTQTPRYLIKTRGQQVTLSCSPISGHRSVSWYQQTPGQGLQFLFEYFSETQRNKGNFPGRFSGRQFSNSRSEMNVSTLELGDSALYLCASSLEGESSTDTQYFGPGTRLTVL.

This clonotype was recorded at least ten times. This chain links TRBV28 with TRBJ1-1; the D gene is possibly TRBD1 (6 bases). Germline CDR1 is MDHEN and CDR2 is SYDVKM. CDR3 size: 13 residues. V lost 10 bases and J 4 bases, leaving 16 bases between the germline ends. CDR3 amino acids: CATWGAPSTEAFF. In nucleotides, the CDR3 is TGTGCCACCTGGGGGGCGCCGAGCACTGAAGCTTTCTTT.

At least ten counts were recorded for this clonotype. The genes are TRBV28 and TRBJ2-7; D ambiguous. Per germline, CDR1 MDHEN and CDR2 SYDVKM. V lost 1 base to trimming and J lost 3 bases, with 7 bases between them. CDR3 length equals 13 residues. Written as DNA, the CDR3 is TGTGCCAGCAGTTTATTTCGAGGCTACGAGCAGTACTTC. Residues: CASSLFRGYEQYF.

This clonotype came up many times. The V call is TRBV11-2, the J call TRBJ2-5, with 9 bases that match TRBD2. CDR3 length: 16 amino acids. Germline CDR1 SGHAT, CDR2 FQNNGV. V dropped 1 base and J dropped 0; count of bases not matched to a gene: 3. CDR3 coding DNA: TGTGCCAGCAGCTTAGGGACTAGCGTGAACCAAGAGACCCAGTACTTC. Amino acid sequence: CASSLGTSVNQETQYF.

This rearrangement joins TRBV7-2 to TRBJ2-2, with TRBD2 matching 7 bases. CDR1 is SGHTA, CDR2 FQGNSA, per germline. V was pared by 1 base and J by 7 bases, with 6 bases of the junction left unmatched. The CDR3 runs to 15 residues. The CDR3 DNA sequence: TGTGCCAGCAGCTTAGGCGGGGGTACCTTCGGGGAGCTGTTTTTT. It is translated as CASSLGGGTFGELFF. The full variable domain, rest sourced from reference TRBV7-2 and TRBJ2-2, is GAGVSQSPSNKVTEKGKDVELRCDPISGHTALYWYRQSLGQGLEFLIYFQGNSAPDKSGLPSDRFSAERTGGSVSTLTIQRTQQEDSAVYLCASSLGGGTFGELFFGEGSRLTVL.

This clonotype was recorded at least ten times. The rearrangement uses TRBV5-1 and TRBJ2-5, with a possible D match to TRBD2 (6 bases). The CDR3 loop spans 14 amino acids. CDR1 is SGHRS and CDR2 is YFSETQ in the germline V gene. V was shortened by 4 bases and J by 5 bases, with 15 bases between the two germline ends. The CDR3, as DNA: TGCGCCAGCAGCGCTTTAAGACTAGAGGAGACCCAGTACTTC. Residues: CASSALRLEETQYF.

This clonotype was counted a few times. This chain joins TRBV7-2 and TRBJ2-2, with 12 bases that match TRBD1. V was pared by 4 bases and J by 6 bases, with 6 bases of the junction left unmatched. Germline V CDR1 and CDR2: SGHTA, FQGNSA. The CDR3 has 16 residues. This chain's CDR3 is CASSWRGQGASGELFF. In DNA, the CDR3 is TGTGCCAGCAGCTGGAGGGGACAGGGGGCTTCCGGGGAGCTGTTTTTT. The variable domain in full, with the rest retrieved from reference TRBV7-2 and TRBJ2-2, is GAGVSQSPSNKVTEKGKDVELRCDPISGHTALYWYRQSLGQGLEFLIYFQGNSAPDKSGLPSDRFSAERTGGSVSTLTIQRTQQEDSAVYLCASSWRGQGASGELFFGEGSRLTVL.

J is TRBJ2-7 and V is TRBV7-9; perhaps D is TRBD1 or TRBD2 (6 bases each). Germline CDR1 SEHNR, CDR2 FQNEAQ (reference sequence). The CDR3 has 13 residues. Trimming stripped 4 bases from V and 6 bases from J, with 13 bases between. The CDR3 loop reads CASSSSGGGEQYF. The CDR3 nucleotides read TGTGCCAGCAGCTCTAGTGGAGGGGGCGAGCAGTACTTC.

This clonotype has a count of ten or more. The chain uses TRBV5-6 and TRBJ1-2, with 9 bases identical to TRBD1. J lost 2 bases, V lost 4 bases, and 6 bases had no gene match. Germline CDR1 is SGHDT and CDR2 is YYEEEE. The length of the CDR3 is 15 residues. The chain's CDR3 is CASSPGQGVNYGYTF. DNA for the CDR3: TGTGCCAGCAGCCCGGGACAGGGTGTGAACTATGGCTACACCTTC.

This clonotype was recorded at least ten times. The V gene is TRBV7-9, the J gene TRBJ1-2, with 9 bases fitting TRBD1. CDR1 and CDR2 from the germline V gene are SEHNR and FQNEAQ (reference sequence). The CDR3 runs to 17 residues. After removal of 4 bases from V and 5 bases from J, the junction contained 14 bases not matched to a gene. CDR3: CASSSNPGQGRAYGYTF. The CDR3 DNA reads TGTGCCAGCAGCTCGAATCCGGGACAGGGACGGGCGTATGGCTACACCTTC.

This clonotype has just a few counts. A read error may be the cause here, since a much bigger clone is one base away. The chain recombines TRBV5-1 with TRBJ1-2; D is uncertain. This CDR3 has 13 amino acids. Germline V gene data show CDR1 as SGHRS and CDR2 as YFSETQ. The CDR3 DNA is TGCGCCAGCAGTATCGCGAAGGGCGGAGGCTACCCCTTC. It translates to CASSIAKGGGYPF.

The rearrangement uses TRBV12-3 or TRBV12-4 and TRBJ1-2; D unclear. V was clipped by 1 base and J by 8 bases, with 8 bases between them. CDR3 size: 12 residues. CDR3 region: CASSLGADGYTF. Written as DNA, the CDR3 is TGTGCCAGCAGTTTAGGCGCAGACGGCTACACCTTC.

This clonotype was counted ten times or more. The chain combines TRBV6-5 with TRBJ2-7; D unclear. CDR3 length: 13 residues. Trimming took off 2 bases at V and 4 bases at J, with 9 bases between the two ends. From germline, CDR1 is MNHEY and CDR2 SVGAGI. The CDR3 here is CASSYDIRYEQYF. The CDR3 DNA is TGTGCCAGCAGTTACGACATTCGATACGAGCAGTACTTC.